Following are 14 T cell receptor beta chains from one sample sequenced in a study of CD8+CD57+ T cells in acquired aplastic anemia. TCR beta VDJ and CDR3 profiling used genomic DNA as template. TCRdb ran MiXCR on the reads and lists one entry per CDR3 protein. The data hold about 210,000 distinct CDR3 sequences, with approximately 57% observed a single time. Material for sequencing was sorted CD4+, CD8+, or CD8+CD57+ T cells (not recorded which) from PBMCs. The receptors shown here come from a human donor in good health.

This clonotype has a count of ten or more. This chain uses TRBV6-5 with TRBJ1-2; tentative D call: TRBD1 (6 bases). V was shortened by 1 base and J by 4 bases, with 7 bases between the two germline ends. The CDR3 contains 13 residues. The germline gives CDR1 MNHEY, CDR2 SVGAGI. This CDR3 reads CASSYLQGYGYTF. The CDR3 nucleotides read TGTGCCAGCAGTTACTTACAGGGCTATGGCTACACCTTC.

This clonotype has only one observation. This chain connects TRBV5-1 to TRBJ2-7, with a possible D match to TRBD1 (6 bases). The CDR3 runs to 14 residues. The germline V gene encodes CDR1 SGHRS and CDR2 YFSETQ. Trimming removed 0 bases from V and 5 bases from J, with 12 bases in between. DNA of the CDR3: TGCGCCAGCAGCTTGGAACAGGGAACGGACGAGCAGTACTTC. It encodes CASSLEQGTDEQYF.

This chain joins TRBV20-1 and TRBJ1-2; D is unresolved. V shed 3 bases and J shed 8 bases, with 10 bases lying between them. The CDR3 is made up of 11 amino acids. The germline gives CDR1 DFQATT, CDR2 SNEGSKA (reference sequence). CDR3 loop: CSARYSVGYTF. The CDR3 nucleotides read TGCAGTGCTAGGTACTCGGTCGGCTACACCTTC.

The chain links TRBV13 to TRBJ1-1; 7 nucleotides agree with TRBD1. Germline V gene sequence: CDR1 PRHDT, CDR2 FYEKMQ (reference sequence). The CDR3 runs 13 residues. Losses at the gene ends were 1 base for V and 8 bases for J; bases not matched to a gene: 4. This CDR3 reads CASSLVTGEEAFF. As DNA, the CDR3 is TGTGCCAGCAGCTTAGTCACAGGGGAAGAAGCTTTCTTT.

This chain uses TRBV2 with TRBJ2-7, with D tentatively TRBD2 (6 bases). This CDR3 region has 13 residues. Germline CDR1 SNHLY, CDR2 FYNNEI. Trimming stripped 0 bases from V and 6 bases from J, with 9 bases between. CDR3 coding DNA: TGTGCCAGCAGTGAAGCTGGGGGGACCGAGCAGTACTTC. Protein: CASSEAGGTEQYF.

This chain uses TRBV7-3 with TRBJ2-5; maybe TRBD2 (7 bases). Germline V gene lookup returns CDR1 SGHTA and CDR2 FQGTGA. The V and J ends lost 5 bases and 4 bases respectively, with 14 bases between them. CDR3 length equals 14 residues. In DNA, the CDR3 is TGTGCCAGCAGCCAGGGGACTATGTCAGAGACCCAGTACTTC. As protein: CASSQGTMSETQYF.

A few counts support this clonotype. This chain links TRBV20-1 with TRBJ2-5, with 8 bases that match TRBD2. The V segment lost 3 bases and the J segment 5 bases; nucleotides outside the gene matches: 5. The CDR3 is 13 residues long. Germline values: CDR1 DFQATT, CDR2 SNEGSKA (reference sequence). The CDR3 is CSARLAGGETQYF. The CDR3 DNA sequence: TGCAGTGCTAGGCTAGCGGGCGGGGAGACCCAGTACTTC.

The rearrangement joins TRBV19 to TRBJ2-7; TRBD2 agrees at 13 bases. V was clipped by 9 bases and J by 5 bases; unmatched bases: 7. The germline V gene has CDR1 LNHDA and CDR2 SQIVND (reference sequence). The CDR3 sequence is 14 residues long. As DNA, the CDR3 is TGTGCCAGCAGCACTAGCGGGGGGGCCCACGAGCAGTACTTC. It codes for CASSTSGGAHEQYF.

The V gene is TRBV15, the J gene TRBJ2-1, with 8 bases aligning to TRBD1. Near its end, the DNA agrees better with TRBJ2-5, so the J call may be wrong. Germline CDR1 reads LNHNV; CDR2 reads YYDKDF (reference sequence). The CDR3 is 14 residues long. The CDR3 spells CATSRQGAQETQYF. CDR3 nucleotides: TGTGCCACCAGCAGACAGGGGGCCCAAGAGACCCAGTACTTC.

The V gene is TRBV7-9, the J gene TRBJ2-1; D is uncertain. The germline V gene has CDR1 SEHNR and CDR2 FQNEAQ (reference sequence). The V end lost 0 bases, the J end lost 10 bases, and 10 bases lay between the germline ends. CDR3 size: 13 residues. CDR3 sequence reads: CASSLALGREQFF. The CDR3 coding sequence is TGTGCCAGCAGCTTAGCGCTCGGCCGGGAGCAGTTCTTC.

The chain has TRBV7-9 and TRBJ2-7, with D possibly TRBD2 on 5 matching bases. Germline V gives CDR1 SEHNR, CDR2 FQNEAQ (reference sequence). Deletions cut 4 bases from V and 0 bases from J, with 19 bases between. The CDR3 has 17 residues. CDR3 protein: CASSSARGMSGSYEQYF. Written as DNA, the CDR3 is TGTGCCAGCAGCTCGGCGAGAGGTATGAGCGGCTCCTACGAGCAGTACTTC.

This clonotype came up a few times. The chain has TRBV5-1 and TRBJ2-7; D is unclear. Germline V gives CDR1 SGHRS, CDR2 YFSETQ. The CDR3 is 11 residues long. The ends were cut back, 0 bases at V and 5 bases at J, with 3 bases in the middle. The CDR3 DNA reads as TGCGCCAGCAGCTTGGAGGACGAGCAGTACTTC. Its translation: CASSLEDEQYF. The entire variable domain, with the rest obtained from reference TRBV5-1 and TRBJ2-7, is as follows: KAGVTQTPRYLIKTRGQQVTLSCSPISGHRSVSWYQQTPGQGLQFLFEYFSETQRNKGNFPGRFSGRQFSNSRSEMNVSTLELGDSALYLCASSLEDEQYFGPGTRLTVT.

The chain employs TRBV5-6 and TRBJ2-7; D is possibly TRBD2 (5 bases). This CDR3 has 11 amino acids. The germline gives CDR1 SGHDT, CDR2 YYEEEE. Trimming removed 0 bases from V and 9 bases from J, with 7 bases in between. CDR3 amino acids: CASSLDGGQYF. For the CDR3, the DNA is TGTGCCAGCAGCTTGGACGGAGGGCAGTACTTC.

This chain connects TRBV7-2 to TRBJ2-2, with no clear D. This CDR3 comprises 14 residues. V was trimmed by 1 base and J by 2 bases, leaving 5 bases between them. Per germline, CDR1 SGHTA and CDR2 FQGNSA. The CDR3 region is CASSLGSNTGELFF. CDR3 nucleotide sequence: TGTGCCAGCAGCTTAGGCAGCAACACCGGGGAGCTGTTTTTT.